Listed below are T cell receptor beta chains from one sample, sequenced in a study of Graves' ophthalmopathy and Graves' hyperthyroidism. From the multiplex PCR reads, TCRdb called clonotypes with MiXCR, one entry per CDR3 protein. The table shows some 48,000 distinct CDR3 sequences, with 50% occurring only once. The specimen was peripheral blood. All receptors come from an adult man with Graves' ophthalmopathy. The CDR3 runs from the conserved cysteine through the conserved F or W. Each record gives: J gene, V gene, CDR3 protein.

TRBJ1-5,TRBV2,CASSDRGQGQPQHF
TRBJ1-2,TRBV5-4,CASSLNSQYGYTF
TRBJ2-7,TRBV20-1,CSARSGLKYEQYF
TRBJ2-5,TRBV11-2,CASKGWETQYF
TRBJ2-3,TRBV7-9,CASGLGAAGGRDTLYF
TRBJ2-2,TRBV19,CASSVRTGELFF
TRBJ2-3,TRBV11-3,CASSSGITDTQYF
TRBJ2-5,TRBV2,CASSGTSGVGETQYF
TRBJ1-2,TRBV6-5,CASSYSEGEDYGYTF
TRBJ2-7,TRBV10-3,CAISESVEQYF
TRBJ2-5,TRBV9,CASSPQSGPQETQYF
TRBJ1-1,TRBV10-3,CAISESRQTNTEAFF
TRBJ2-3,TRBV30,CAWKLTGTSGTDTQYF
TRBJ2-5,TRBV28,CASSLNSDGRQETQYF
TRBJ2-7,TRBV5-5,CASSLVESYEQYF
TRBJ1-5,TRBV20-1,CSAKRAENSNQPQHF
TRBJ2-7,TRBV24-1,CATSAAMVPYEQYF
TRBJ1-6,TRBV20-1,CSAPTGVNSPLHF
TRBJ1-5,TRBV10-3,CAISARQPGISNQPQHF
TRBJ1-3,TRBV6-5,CASSYGFSGNTLYF
TRBJ2-2,TRBV7-8,CASSLASLAGWTGELFF
TRBJ2-7,TRBV5-1,CASSLVRAGGKYEQYF
TRBJ2-3,TRBV15,CATSRGGPTDTQYF
TRBJ1-1,TRBV7-3,CASSWISNTEAFF